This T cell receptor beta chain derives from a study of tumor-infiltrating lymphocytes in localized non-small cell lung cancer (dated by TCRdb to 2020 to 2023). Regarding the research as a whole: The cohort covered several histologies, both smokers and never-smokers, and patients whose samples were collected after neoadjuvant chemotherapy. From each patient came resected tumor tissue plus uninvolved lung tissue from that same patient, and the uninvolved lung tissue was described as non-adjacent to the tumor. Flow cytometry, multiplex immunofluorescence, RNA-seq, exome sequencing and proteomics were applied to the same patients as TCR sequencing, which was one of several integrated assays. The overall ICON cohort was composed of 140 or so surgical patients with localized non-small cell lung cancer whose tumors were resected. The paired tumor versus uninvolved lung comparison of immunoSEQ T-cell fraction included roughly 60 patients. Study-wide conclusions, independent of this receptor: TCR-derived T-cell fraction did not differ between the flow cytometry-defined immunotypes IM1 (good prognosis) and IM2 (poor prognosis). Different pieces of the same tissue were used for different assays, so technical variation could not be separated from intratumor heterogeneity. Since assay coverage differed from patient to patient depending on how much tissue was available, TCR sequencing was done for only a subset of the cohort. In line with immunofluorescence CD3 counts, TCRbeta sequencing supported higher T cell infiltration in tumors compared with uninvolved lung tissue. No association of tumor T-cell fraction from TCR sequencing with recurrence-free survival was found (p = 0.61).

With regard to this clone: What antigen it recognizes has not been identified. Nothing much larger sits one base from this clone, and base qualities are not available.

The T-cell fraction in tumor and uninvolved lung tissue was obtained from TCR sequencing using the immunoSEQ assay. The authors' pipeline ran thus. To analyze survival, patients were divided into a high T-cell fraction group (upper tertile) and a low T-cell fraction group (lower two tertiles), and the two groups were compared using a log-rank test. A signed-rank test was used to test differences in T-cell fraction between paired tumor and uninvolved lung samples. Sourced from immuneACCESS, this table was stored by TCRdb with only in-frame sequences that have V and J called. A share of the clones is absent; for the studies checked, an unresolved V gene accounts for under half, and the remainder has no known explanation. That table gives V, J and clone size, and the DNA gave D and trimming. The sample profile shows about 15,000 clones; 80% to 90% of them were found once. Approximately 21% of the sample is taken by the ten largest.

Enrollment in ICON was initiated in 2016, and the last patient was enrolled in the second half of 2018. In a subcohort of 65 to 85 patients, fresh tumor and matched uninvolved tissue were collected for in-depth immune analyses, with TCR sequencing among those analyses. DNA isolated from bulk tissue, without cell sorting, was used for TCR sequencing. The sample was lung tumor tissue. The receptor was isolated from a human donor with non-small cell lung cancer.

This receptor has the CDR3 CASKLTSTDTQYF. The sequence in DNA is TGTGCCAGCAAACTAACTAGCACAGATACGCAGTATTTT. The chain links TRBV7-3 with TRBJ2-3; no D gene call is confident. Looking up the germline V gene yields CDR1 SGHTA and CDR2 FQGTGA. V was cut back by 7 bases and J by 0 bases, leaving a gap of 8 bases between them. There are 13 amino acids in the CDR3, from cysteine to phenylalanine inclusive. The read is trimmed to its CDR3 DNA, 39 bases read in frame from base 1.